Listed here are 31 T cell receptor beta chains from one sample, sequenced in a study of cytomegalovirus exposure and HLA in healthy donors. TCRdb's table, derived via immunoSEQ multiplex PCR, lists solely in-frame clones and lacks some. In the table there are around 260,000 clones, 80% to 95% of which are singletons. The sequencing input was PBMCs. The receptors were gathered from a young woman in good health and CMV-seronegative.

V usage is TRBV16 and J usage is TRBJ1-5; TRBD1 might be the D (6 bases). Between the trimmed V and J ends, which lost 0 bases and 11 bases, there was a span of 17 bases. The CDR3 length is 15 residues. Germline CDR1 is KGHSY and CDR2 is FQNENV. The CDR3: CASSQSPGEGLAQHF. The CDR3 nucleotides are TGTGCCAGCAGCCAATCGCCAGGGGAAGGGTTGGCCCAGCATTTT.

The chain recombines TRBV29-1 with TRBJ1-1; TRBD1 aligns across 9 bases. Germline V gene data show CDR1 as SQVTM and CDR2 as ANQGSEA. The CDR3 has 14 amino acids. Trimming cost V 3 bases and J 4 bases; bases outside gene matches: 6. CDR3 amino acids: CSVDMTGGSTEAFF. The CDR3 DNA sequence: TGCAGCGTTGACATGACAGGGGGGAGCACTGAAGCTTTCTTT. The whole variable domain, remainder taken from reference TRBV29-1 and TRBJ1-1, is SAVISQKPSRDICQRGTSLTIQCQVDSQVTMMFWYRQQPGQSLTLIATANQGSEATYESGFVIDKFPISRPNLTFSTLTVSNMSPEDSSIYLCSVDMTGGSTEAFFGQGTRLTVV.

This clone has just a few counts. This chain joins TRBV7-2 and TRBJ1-2; no reliable D call. V dropped 5 bases and J dropped 8 bases, with 9 bases sitting between them. The CDR3 runs to 11 residues. Germline V gives CDR1 SGHTA, CDR2 FQGNSA. The chain's CDR3 is CASSRGGGYTF. Written as DNA, the CDR3 is TGTGCCAGCAGCCGGGGAGGCGGCTACACCTTC.

The chain carries TRBV4-1 and TRBJ2-7; D unresolved. CDR3 size: 15 residues. Germline loops: CDR1 MGHRA, CDR2 YSYEKL. Trimming stripped 1 base from V and 4 bases from J, with 14 bases between. CDR3 in DNA: TGCGCCAGCAGCCAAGTGTCAGGCGAGTATTACGAGCAGTACTTC. It encodes CASSQVSGEYYEQYF.

This chain links TRBV28 with TRBJ2-2; D is tentatively TRBD1 or TRBD2 (5 bases each). CDR3 size: 15 residues. With 0 bases removed from V and 1 base from J, the gap between germline ends came to 6 bases. The V gene's germline CDR1 is MDHEN and CDR2 SYDVKM. The CDR3 loop reads CASSLWGENTGELFF. CDR3 DNA: TGTGCCAGCAGTTTATGGGGGGAGAACACCGGGGAGCTGTTTTTT.

The rearrangement uses TRBV5-6 and TRBJ2-7; tentative D call: TRBD1 (6 bases). The CDR3 spans 13 residues. V lost 5 bases and J lost 2, with 11 bases in between. The germline V gene encodes CDR1 SGHDT and CDR2 YYEEEE. CDR3 protein: CASSRDTTYEQYF. The CDR3 nucleotides read TGTGCCAGCAGTAGGGACACGACCTACGAGCAGTACTTC.

The chain uses TRBV15 and TRBJ2-1; D is possibly TRBD2 (6 bases). V was clipped by 0 bases and J by 7 bases, with 13 bases between them. Looked up from germline, CDR1 is LNHNV and CDR2 is YYDKDF (reference sequence). The length of the CDR3 is 15 residues. CDR3 sequence: CATSRDRALANEQFF. DNA of the CDR3: TGTGCCACCAGCAGAGACCGTGCTCTAGCGAATGAGCAGTTCTTC.

This clone was seen only once. This chain links TRBV28 with TRBJ2-1; no reliable D call. Per germline, CDR1 MDHEN and CDR2 SYDVKM. Trimming took off 5 bases at V and 6 bases at J, with 14 bases between the two ends. The length of the CDR3 is 14 residues. CDR3: CASSPVSLPNEQFF. The CDR3 region has the DNA TGTGCCAGCAGTCCAGTGTCTCTACCCAATGAGCAGTTCTTC.

The chain carries TRBV6-6 and TRBJ1-5; D gene unclear. CDR3 length: 13 amino acids. V was cut by 5 bases and J by 3 bases, with 8 bases left in between. Germline lookup yields CDR1 MNHNY and CDR2 SVGAGI (reference sequence). The CDR3 DNA is TGTGCCAGCAGTACAGCAAACAATCAGCCCCAGCATTTT. It translates to CASSTANNQPQHF.

This clone appeared once. The V call is TRBV28, the J call TRBJ1-2, with 8 bases lining up with TRBD1. The CDR3 is 15 amino acids. V shed 6 bases and J 2 bases; nucleotides not matched to a gene: 8. CDR1 MDHEN and CDR2 SYDVKM come from the germline V gene. The DNA of the CDR3 is TGTGCCAGCAGGGCCGGGACAGGCAAAAACTATGGCTACACCTTC. This codes for CASRAGTGKNYGYTF.

The chain combines TRBV11-3 with TRBJ2-7, with 8 bases identical to TRBD1. CDR1 and CDR2 (germline): SGHNT, YENEEA. V dropped 5 bases and J dropped 0; count of bases not matched to a gene: 3. The CDR3 contains 14 residues. This CDR3 reads CASSKDRASYEQYF. CDR3 nucleotide sequence: TGTGCCAGCAGCAAGGACAGGGCCTCCTACGAGCAGTACTTC. The variable domain in full, completed from reference TRBV11-3 and TRBJ2-7, reads EAGVVQSPRYKIIEKKQPVAFWCNPISGHNTLYWYLQNLGQGPELLIRYENEEAVDDSQLPKDRFSAERLKGVDSTLKIQPAELGDSAVYLCASSKDRASYEQYFGPGTRLTVT.

The chain employs TRBV28 and TRBJ2-5, with 7 bases matching TRBD1. The CDR3 runs to 16 residues. CDR1 and CDR2 (germline): MDHEN, SYDVKM. V shed 3 bases and J 5 bases; nucleotides not matched to a gene: 12. CDR3 sequence: CASSFSGTASIETQYF. The CDR3 nucleotides read TGTGCCAGCAGTTTTTCCGGGACAGCGTCGATTGAGACCCAGTACTTC.

This chain links TRBV5-4 with TRBJ2-1; unclear D gene. This CDR3 comprises 12 residues. The V gene lost 5 bases and the J gene lost 9 bases, with 12 bases spanning the gap. Germline V lookup: CDR1 SGHNT, CDR2 YYREEE (reference sequence). The CDR3 region has the DNA TGTGCCAGCAGTTTGATAGCCGGTGAGCAGTTCTTC. Translating gives CASSLIAGEQFF.

V usage is TRBV7-7 and J usage is TRBJ2-7; 8 bases agree with TRBD1. CDR3 size: 16 residues. Germline CDR1 reads SSHAT; CDR2 reads FNYEAQ (reference sequence). V lost 5 bases and J lost 5; bases outside the gene matches: 14. For the CDR3, the DNA is TGTGCCAGCAGCCAAACCCTCGGGACAGGACCCCACGAGCAGTACTTC. Encoded protein: CASSQTLGTGPHEQYF.

J is TRBJ2-7 and V is TRBV27; TRBD2 matches 10 bases. The trim removed 3 bases at V and 2 bases at J, leaving 4 bases unmatched. CDR1 MNHEY and CDR2 SMNVEV come from the germline V gene (reference sequence). The CDR3 spans 15 residues. CDR3 nucleotide sequence: TGTGCCAGCAGTTTCGGACTAGCGGTCCCCTACGAGCAGTACTTC. Its protein is CASSFGLAVPYEQYF.

The chain recombines TRBV7-2 with TRBJ2-5, with D perhaps matching TRBD1 or TRBD2 (5 bases each). The CDR3 sequence is 15 residues long. V lost 5 bases, J lost 0 bases, and 13 bases lay in between. CDR1 and CDR2 (germline): SGHTA, FQGNSA. CDR3 nucleotides: TGTGCCAGCAGCCCCAACAGGAGGTACCAAGAGACCCAGTACTTC. The encoded protein is CASSPNRRYQETQYF. Supplemented by reference TRBV7-2 and TRBJ2-5, the full variable domain reads GAGVSQSPSNKVTEKGKDVELRCDPISGHTALYWYRQSLGQGLEFLIYFQGNSAPDKSGLPSDRFSAERTGGSVSTLTIQRTQQEDSAVYLCASSPNRRYQETQYFGPGTRLLVL.

The chain has TRBV11-1 and TRBJ2-1, with 13 nucleotides matching TRBD2. CDR3 size: 19 residues. V was pared by 5 bases and J by 6 bases, with 16 bases of the junction left unmatched. Germline assignment: CDR1 SGHAT and CDR2 FQDESV (reference sequence). CDR3 in DNA: TGTGCCAGCAGCACCAGGACTAGCGGGAGTCCCCTAAGTGCCAATGAGCAGTTCTTC. It specifies CASSTRTSGSPLSANEQFF.

The CDR3: CASSFGWAVPYEQYF. The CDR3 DNA reads as TGTGCCAGCAGCTTTGGATGGGCCGTGCCCTACGAGCAGTACTTC. The rearrangement joins TRBV5-8 to TRBJ2-7; D remains ambiguous. The germline V gene has CDR1 SGHTS and CDR2 YDEGEE. Trimming took off 2 bases at V and 2 bases at J, with 14 bases between the two ends. The length of the CDR3 is 15 residues.

This chain uses TRBV7-9 with TRBJ1-5; no firm D call. V lost 4 bases, J lost 0 bases, and 7 bases lay in between. The CDR3 runs 14 residues. Looked up from germline, CDR1 is SEHNR and CDR2 is FQNEAQ (reference sequence). CDR3 nucleotides: TGTGCCAGCAGCTCCGTGGATAGCAATCAGCCCCAGCATTTT. Translating it yields CASSSVDSNQPQHF.

The rearrangement links TRBV5-5 to TRBJ2-2; D is unresolved. The CDR3 runs 11 residues. V was trimmed by 3 bases and J by 4 bases, leaving 1 base between them. CDR1 and CDR2 (germline): SGHKS, YYEKEE (reference sequence). In DNA form, the CDR3 reads TGTGCCAGCAGCTCCACCGGGGAGCTGTTTTTT. It is translated as CASSSTGELFF.

This sequence joins TRBV27 and TRBJ1-5, with D unclear. CDR1 MNHEY and CDR2 SMNVEV come from the germline V gene (reference sequence). The CDR3 loop spans 15 amino acids. V dropped 2 bases and J dropped 0 bases, with 8 bases sitting between them. The CDR3: CASSLGKLSNQPQHF. In DNA, the CDR3 is TGTGCCAGCAGTTTAGGGAAACTTAGCAATCAGCCCCAGCATTTT.

The chain recombines TRBV15 with TRBJ2-7; D is unclear. V was clipped by 0 bases and J by 3 bases, with 6 bases between them. The germline gives CDR1 LNHNV, CDR2 YYDKDF (reference sequence). This CDR3 contains 13 residues. CDR3 sequence (DNA): TGTGCCACCAGCAGAGACCCGAACTACGAGCAGTACTTC. Translating gives CATSRDPNYEQYF.

The J gene is TRBJ2-7, the V gene TRBV7-9; a possible D gene is TRBD1 (5 bases). V shed 5 bases and J shed 0 bases, with 20 bases lying between them. Germline CDR1 SEHNR, CDR2 FQNEAQ (reference sequence). The CDR3 is 17 residues long. The CDR3, as DNA: TGTGCCAGCAGCACACTTGTTGGCAGGGTGAGCTCCTACGAGCAGTACTTC. Its protein product is CASSTLVGRVSSYEQYF.

This clone occurred a few times. The V and J genes are TRBV4-1 and TRBJ2-5, with D unclear. The CDR3 contains 10 residues. V shed 8 bases and J shed 9 bases, with 10 bases lying between them. CDR1 is MGHRA and CDR2 is YSYEKL in the germline V gene. The CDR3 loop reads CASGPWPQYF. CDR3 nucleotides: TGCGCCAGCGGACCATGGCCCCAGTACTTC.

The V call is TRBV6-5, the J call TRBJ2-2; D is unresolved. CDR1 MNHEY and CDR2 SVGAGI come from the germline V gene. The CDR3 has 11 amino acids. The germline V and J ends were trimmed by 7 bases and 6 bases, with 6 bases remaining between them. The CDR3 coding sequence is TGTGCCAGCACCGCCGCCGGGGAGCTGTTTTTT. As protein: CASTAAGELFF.

The chain combines TRBV7-9 with TRBJ1-1; 7 bases are shared with TRBD1. Per germline, CDR1 SEHNR and CDR2 FQNEAQ (reference sequence). CDR3 size: 13 residues. The trim removed 5 bases at V and 10 bases at J, leaving 10 bases unmatched. The CDR3 DNA is TGTGCCAGCAGCCCAACAGGGGCCGGGGGAGCTTTCTTT. Residues: CASSPTGAGGAFF.

The CDR3 here is CASSWTSGISGELFF. The CDR3 nucleotides are TGTGCCAGCAGCTGGACTAGCGGGATTTCCGGGGAGCTGTTTTTT. The chain combines TRBV27 with TRBJ2-2; 12 bases are shared with TRBD2. The V segment lost 6 bases and the J segment 6 bases; nucleotides outside the gene matches: 5. The length of the CDR3 is 15 residues. Per the germline V gene, CDR1 is MNHEY and CDR2 is SMNVEV (reference sequence).

The chain links TRBV11-3 to TRBJ2-1; 10 positions match TRBD2. The V gene's germline CDR1 is SGHNT and CDR2 YENEEA. This CDR3 comprises 14 residues. Unmatched junction bases numbered 9, after V lost 1 base and J lost 15 bases. The CDR3: CASSLGRSGRALFF. CDR3 nucleotides: TGTGCCAGCAGCTTAGGCCGGAGCGGGAGGGCCTTGTTCTTC.

The chain uses TRBV27 and TRBJ1-5; 7 positions match TRBD1. Germline-derived CDR1 and CDR2 are MNHEY and SMNVEV (reference sequence). V lost 5 bases and J lost 9; bases outside the gene matches: 16. The CDR3 length is 16 residues. CDR3 coding DNA: TGTGCCAGCAGTGAAAACCGGGACAGATTCACGCGGCCCCAGCATTTT. Amino acids: CASSENRDRFTRPQHF.

This clone occurred once. The genes are TRBV7-6 and TRBJ2-1; a possible D gene is TRBD2 (5 bases). Trimming took 6 bases from V and 9 from J, leaving 21 bases between them. The CDR3 is 15 amino acids. Germline lookup yields CDR1 SGHVS and CDR2 FNYEAQ. In DNA form, the CDR3 reads TGTGCCAGCAGACAACAAGGGAGTCGTTTCGGTGAGCAGTTCTTC. Its protein is CASRQQGSRFGEQFF.

This chain joins TRBV5-1 and TRBJ2-2; tentatively, D is TRBD2 (5 bases). CDR3 length: 16 residues. The germline gives CDR1 SGHRS, CDR2 YFSETQ. The ends were cut back, 7 bases at V and 1 base at J, with 17 bases in the middle. The CDR3 sequence: CASRLERAVNTGELFF. The CDR3 DNA follows: TGCGCCAGCCGGCTGGAGAGGGCAGTGAACACCGGGGAGCTGTTTTTT. The whole variable domain, remainder taken from reference TRBV5-1 and TRBJ2-2, is KAGVTQTPRYLIKTRGQQVTLSCSPISGHRSVSWYQQTPGQGLQFLFEYFSETQRNKGNFPGRFSGRQFSNSRSEMNVSTLELGDSALYLCASRLERAVNTGELFFGEGSRLTVL.